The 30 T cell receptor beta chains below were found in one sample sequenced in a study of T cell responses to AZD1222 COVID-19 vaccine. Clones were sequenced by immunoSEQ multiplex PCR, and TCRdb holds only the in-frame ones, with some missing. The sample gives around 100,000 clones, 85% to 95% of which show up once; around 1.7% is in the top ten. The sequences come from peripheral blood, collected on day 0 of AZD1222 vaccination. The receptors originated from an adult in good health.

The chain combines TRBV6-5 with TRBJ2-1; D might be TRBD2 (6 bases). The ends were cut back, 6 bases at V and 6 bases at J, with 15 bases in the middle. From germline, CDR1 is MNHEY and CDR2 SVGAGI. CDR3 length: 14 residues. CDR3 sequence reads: CASRRDLGGNEQFF. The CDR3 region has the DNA TGTGCCAGCAGGCGGGACTTGGGTGGCAATGAGCAGTTCTTC.

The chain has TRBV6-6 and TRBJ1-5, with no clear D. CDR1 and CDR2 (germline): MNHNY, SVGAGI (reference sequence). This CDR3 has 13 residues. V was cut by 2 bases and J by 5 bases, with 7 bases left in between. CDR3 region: CASSYPTDQPQHF. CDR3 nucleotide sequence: TGTGCCAGCAGTTACCCCACGGATCAGCCCCAGCATTTT.

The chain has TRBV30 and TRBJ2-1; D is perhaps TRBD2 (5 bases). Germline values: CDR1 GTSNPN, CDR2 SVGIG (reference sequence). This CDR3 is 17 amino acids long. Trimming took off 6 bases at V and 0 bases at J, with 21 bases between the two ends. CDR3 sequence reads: CACNGLSPLRSYNEQFF. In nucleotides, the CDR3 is TGTGCCTGTAACGGACTCTCCCCCCTTCGCTCCTACAATGAGCAGTTCTTC.

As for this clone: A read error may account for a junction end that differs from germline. The CDR3 sequence: CASSLAPGANPVF. In nucleotides, the CDR3 is TGCGCCAGCAGCTTGGCCCCAGGGGCCAACCCCGTCTTC. The chain has TRBV5-1 and TRBJ2-7; D perhaps matches TRBD1 (6 bases). Per germline, CDR1 SGHRS and CDR2 YFSETQ. This CDR3 region has 13 residues.

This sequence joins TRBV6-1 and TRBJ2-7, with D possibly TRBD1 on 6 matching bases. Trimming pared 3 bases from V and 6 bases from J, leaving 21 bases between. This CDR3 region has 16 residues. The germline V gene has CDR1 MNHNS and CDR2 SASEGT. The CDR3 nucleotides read TGTGCCAGCAGTGATTTTGTTTTTGGGACATCGGGCGAGCAGTACTTC. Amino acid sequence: CASSDFVFGTSGEQYF.

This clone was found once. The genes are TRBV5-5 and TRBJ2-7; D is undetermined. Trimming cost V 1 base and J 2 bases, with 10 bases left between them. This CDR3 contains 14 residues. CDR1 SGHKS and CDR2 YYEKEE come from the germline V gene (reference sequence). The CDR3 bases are TGTGCCAGCAGCTTGTTAGGGATTACCTACGAGCAGTACTTC. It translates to CASSLLGITYEQYF.

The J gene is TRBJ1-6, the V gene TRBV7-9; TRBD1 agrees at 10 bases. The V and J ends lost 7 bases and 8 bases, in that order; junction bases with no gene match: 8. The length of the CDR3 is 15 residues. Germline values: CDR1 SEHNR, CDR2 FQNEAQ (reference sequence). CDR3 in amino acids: CASKYSGTGDSPLHF. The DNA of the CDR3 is TGTGCCAGCAAATATTCCGGGACAGGGGATTCACCCCTCCACTTT.

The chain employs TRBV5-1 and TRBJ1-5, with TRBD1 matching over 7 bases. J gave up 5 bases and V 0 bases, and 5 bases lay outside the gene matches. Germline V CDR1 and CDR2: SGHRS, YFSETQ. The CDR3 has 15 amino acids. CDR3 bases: TGCGCCAGCAGCTTGGTTTCAGGGGGGGATCAGCCCCAGCATTTT. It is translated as CASSLVSGGDQPQHF.

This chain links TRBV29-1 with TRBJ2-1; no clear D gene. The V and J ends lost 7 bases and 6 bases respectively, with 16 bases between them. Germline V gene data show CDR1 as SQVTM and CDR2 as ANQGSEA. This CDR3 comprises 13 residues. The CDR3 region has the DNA TGCAGCGACGGACCCACCGAGGTCAATGAGCAGTTCTTC. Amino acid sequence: CSDGPTEVNEQFF.

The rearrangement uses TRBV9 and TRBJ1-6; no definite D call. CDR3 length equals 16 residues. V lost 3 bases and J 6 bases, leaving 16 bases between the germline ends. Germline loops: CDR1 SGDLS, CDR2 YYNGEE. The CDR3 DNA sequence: TGTGCCAGCAGCGCAGGAGGAACTGGAGCTAATTCACCCCTCCACTTT. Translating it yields CASSAGGTGANSPLHF.

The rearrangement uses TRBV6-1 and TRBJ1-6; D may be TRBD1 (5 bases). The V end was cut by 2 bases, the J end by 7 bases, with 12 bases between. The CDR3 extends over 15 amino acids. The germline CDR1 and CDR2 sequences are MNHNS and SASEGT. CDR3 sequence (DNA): TGTGCCAGCAGTGAAATGAAACAGGAGAATTCACCCCTCCACTTT. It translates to CASSEMKQENSPLHF.

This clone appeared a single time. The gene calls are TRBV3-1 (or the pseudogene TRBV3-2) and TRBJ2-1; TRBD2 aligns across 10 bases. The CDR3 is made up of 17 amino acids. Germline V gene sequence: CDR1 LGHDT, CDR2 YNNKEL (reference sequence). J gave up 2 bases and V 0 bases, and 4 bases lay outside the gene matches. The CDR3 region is CASSQDFGTSAYNEQFF. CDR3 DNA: TGTGCCAGCAGCCAAGATTTCGGGACTAGCGCCTACAATGAGCAGTTCTTC.

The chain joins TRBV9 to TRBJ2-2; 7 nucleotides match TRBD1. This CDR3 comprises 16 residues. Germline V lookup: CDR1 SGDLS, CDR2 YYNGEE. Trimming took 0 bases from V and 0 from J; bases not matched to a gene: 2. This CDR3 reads CASSVDGTANTGELFF. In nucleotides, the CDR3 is TGTGCCAGCAGCGTAGACGGGACAGCGAACACCGGGGAGCTGTTTTTT. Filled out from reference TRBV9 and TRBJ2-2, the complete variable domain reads DSGVTQTPKHLITATGQRVTLRCSPRSGDLSVYWYQQSLDQGLQFLIQYYNGEERAKGNILERFSAQQFPDLHSELNLSSLELGDSALYFCASSVDGTANTGELFFGEGSRLTVL.

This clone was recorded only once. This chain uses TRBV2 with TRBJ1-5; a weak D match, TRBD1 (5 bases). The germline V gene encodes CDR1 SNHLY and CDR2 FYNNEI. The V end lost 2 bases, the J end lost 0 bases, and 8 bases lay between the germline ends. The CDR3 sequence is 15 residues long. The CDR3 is CASSEMGDSNQPQHF. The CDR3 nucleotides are TGTGCCAGCAGTGAAATGGGGGATAGCAATCAGCCCCAGCATTTT.

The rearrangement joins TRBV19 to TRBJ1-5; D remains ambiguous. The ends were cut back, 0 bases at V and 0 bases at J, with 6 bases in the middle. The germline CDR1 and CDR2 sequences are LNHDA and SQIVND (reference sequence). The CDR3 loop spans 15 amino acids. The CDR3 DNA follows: TGTGCCAGTAGTATAGAGAGAGATAGCAATCAGCCCCAGCATTTT. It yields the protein CASSIERDSNQPQHF.

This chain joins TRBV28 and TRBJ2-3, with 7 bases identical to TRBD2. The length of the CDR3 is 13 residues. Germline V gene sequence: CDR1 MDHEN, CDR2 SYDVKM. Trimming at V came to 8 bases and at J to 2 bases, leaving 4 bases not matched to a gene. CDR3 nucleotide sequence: TGTGCCAGCGGGGCGGGAGCCACAGATACGCAGTATTTT. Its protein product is CASGAGATDTQYF.

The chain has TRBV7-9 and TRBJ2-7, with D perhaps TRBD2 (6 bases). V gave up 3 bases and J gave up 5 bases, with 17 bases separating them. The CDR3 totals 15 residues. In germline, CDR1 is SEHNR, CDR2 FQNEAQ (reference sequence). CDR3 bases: TGTGCCAGCAGCTTGGGGGGACGGGGGTCCGACGAGCAGTACTTC. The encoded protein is CASSLGGRGSDEQYF.

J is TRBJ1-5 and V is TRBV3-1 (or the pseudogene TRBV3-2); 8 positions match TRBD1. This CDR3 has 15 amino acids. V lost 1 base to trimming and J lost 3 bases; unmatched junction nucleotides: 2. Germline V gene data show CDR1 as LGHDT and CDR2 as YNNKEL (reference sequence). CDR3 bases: TGTGCCAGCAGCCAAGGGGGACAGGTCAATCAGCCCCAGCATTTT. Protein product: CASSQGGQVNQPQHF.

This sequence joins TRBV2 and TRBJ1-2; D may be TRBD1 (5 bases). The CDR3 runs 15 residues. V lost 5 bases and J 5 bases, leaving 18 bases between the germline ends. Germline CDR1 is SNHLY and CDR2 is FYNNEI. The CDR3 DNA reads TGTGCCAGCAGTATTTACAGGCCTCTTGAGTATGGCTACACCTTC. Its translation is CASSIYRPLEYGYTF.

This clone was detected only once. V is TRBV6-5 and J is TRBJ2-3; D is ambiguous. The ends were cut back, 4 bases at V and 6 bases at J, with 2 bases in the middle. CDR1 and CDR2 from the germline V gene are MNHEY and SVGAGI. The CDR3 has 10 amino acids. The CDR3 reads CASSWDTQYF. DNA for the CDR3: TGTGCCAGCAGTTGGGATACGCAGTATTTT.

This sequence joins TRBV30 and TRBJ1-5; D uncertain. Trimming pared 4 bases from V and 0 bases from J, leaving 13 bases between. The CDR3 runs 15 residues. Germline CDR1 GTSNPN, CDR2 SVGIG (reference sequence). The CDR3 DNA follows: TGTGCCTGGACCGAGGACGGGTATAGCAATCAGCCCCAGCATTTT. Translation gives CAWTEDGYSNQPQHF.

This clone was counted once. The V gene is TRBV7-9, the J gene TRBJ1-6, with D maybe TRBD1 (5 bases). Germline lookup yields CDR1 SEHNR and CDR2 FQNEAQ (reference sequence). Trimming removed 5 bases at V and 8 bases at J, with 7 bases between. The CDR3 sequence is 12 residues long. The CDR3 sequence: CASSLGDSPLHF. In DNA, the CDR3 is TGTGCCAGCAGCCTAGGGGATTCACCCCTCCACTTT. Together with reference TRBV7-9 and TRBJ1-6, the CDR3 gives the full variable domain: DTGVSQNPRHKITKRGQNVTFRCDPISEHNRLYWYRQTLGQGPEFLTYFQNEAQLEKSRLLSDRFSAERPKGSFSTLEIQRTEQGDSAMYLCASSLGDSPLHFGNGTRLTVT.

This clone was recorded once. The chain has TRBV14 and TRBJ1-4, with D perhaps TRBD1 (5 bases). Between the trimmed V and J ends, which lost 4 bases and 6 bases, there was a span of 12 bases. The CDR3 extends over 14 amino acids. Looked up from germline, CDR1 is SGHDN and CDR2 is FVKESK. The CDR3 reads CASSPPGIDEKLFF. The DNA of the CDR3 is TGTGCCAGCAGCCCTCCAGGGATAGATGAAAAACTGTTTTTT.

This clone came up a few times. The CDR3: CASSQARTPSGSIYEQYF. Here the CDR3 DNA reads TGTGCCAGCAGCCAAGCGAGAACCCCTAGCGGGAGTATCTACGAGCAGTACTTC. The V gene is TRBV4-2, the J gene TRBJ2-7; 10 nucleotides align to TRBD2. The J segment lost 3 bases and the V segment lost 1 base, leaving 12 bases of the junction unmatched. Germline V gene lookup returns CDR1 LGHNA and CDR2 YNFKEQ. The CDR3 covers 18 residues.

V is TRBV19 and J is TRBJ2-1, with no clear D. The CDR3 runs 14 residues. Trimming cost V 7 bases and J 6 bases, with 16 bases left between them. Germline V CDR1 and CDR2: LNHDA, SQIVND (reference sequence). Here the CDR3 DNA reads TGTGCCAGTAAATTTCTTTCGTCCGCCAATGAGCAGTTCTTC. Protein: CASKFLSSANEQFF. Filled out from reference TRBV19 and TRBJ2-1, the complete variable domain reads DGGITQSPKYLFRKEGQNVTLSCEQNLNHDAMYWYRQDPGQGLRLIYYSQIVNDFQKGDIAEGYSVSREKKESFPLTVTSAQKNPTAFYLCASKFLSSANEQFFGPGTRLTVL.

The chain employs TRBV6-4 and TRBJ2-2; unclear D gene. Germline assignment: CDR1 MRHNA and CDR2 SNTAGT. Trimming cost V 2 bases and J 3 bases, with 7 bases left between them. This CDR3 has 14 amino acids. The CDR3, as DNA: TGTGCCAGCAGTGACGGCCTGTACACCGGGGAGCTGTTTTTT. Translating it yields CASSDGLYTGELFF.

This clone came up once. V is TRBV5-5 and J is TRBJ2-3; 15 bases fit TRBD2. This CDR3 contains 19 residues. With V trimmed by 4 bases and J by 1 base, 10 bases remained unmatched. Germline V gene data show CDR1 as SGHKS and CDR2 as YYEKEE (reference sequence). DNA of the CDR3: TGTGCCAGCAGCCGAACCGGGACTAGCGGGAGGATCGGCACAGATACGCAGTATTTT. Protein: CASSRTGTSGRIGTDTQYF.

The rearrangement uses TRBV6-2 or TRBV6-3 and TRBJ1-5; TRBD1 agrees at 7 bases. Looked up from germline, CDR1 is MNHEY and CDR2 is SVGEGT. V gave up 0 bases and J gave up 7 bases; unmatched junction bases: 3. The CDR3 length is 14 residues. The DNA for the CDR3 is TGTGCCAGCAGTTACTCTACAGGGGCGCAGCCCCAGCATTTT. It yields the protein CASSYSTGAQPQHF.

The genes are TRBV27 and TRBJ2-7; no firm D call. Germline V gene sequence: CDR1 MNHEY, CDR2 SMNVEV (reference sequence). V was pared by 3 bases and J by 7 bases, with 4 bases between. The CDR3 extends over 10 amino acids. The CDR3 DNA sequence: TGTGCCAGCAGTTTGGGGGAGCAGTACTTC. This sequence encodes CASSLGEQYF.

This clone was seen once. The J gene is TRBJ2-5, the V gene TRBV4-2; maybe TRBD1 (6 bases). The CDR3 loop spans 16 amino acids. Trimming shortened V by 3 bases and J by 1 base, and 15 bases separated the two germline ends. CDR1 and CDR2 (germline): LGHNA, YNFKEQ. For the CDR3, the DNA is TGTGCCAGCAGCCATTTCCAGGACAGTTCCCAAGAGACCCAGTACTTC. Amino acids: CASSHFQDSSQETQYF.